This TCR beta chain derives from a study of PD-1 blockade in classical Hodgkin lymphoma. V lost 5 bases and J 0 bases, leaving 14 bases between the germline ends. The CDR3 has 16 residues. The germline V gene has CDR1 SGHTA and CDR2 FQGNSA. Every patient relapsed after autologous stem cell transplantation, and brentuximab vedotin exposure varied. Repertoires were generated with immunoSEQ multiplex PCR, while TCRdb's copy carries only in-frame clones and drops some. The sample includes 80,000 to 100,000 clones, roughly 80% seen only once; the top ten take approximately 15%. Findings and limits, study-wide: Relapsed/refractory patients reportedly had the lowest baseline TCR diversity, below newly diagnosed patients, who were below healthy donors. There remain no defined causes for the repertoire differences, which possibly reflect disease activity or prior therapy. Complete responders matched newly diagnosed patients in baseline diversity.

Comments on this clone: Its antigen remains unknown.

This sample comprised peripheral blood mononuclear cells (PBMCs), obtained before the second cycle of nivolumab. The clonotype originates from a human donor with classical Hodgkin lymphoma. The V and J genes are TRBV7-2 and TRBJ2-1; TRBD1 might be the D (5 bases). The CDR3 is CASSQTASVSYNEQFF. DNA for the CDR3: TGTGCCAGCAGCCAGACAGCCTCGGTCTCCTACAATGAGCAGTTCTTC.